A single sample is the source of the 17 T cell receptor beta chains below, sequenced in a study of T cell changes during pregnancy in multiple sclerosis. Assay used: immunoSEQ multiplex PCR; TCRdb lists only in-frame clones, some missing. Among about 98,000 clones listed, 92% were seen once. The sequenced sample was peripheral blood, obtained after pregnancy. The receptors were gathered from a female donor in good health, enrolled as a control in a pregnancy study.

The V gene is TRBV7-9, the J gene TRBJ1-1; D might be TRBD1 (5 bases). This CDR3 has 13 residues. V was clipped by 6 bases and J by 7 bases, with 15 bases between them. CDR1 is SEHNR, CDR2 FQNEAQ, per germline (reference sequence). CDR3 nucleotide sequence: TGTGCCAGCAGTCGATTGGGGCAGGATGAAGCTTTCTTT. Amino acids: CASSRLGQDEAFF.

The CDR3 DNA sequence: TGTGCCAGCAGTGATTCAAGCGGGGGGGGCACAGATACGCAGTATTTT. Protein sequence: CASSDSSGGGTDTQYF. The V and J genes are TRBV2 and TRBJ2-3; 10 nucleotides align to TRBD2. The CDR3 loop spans 16 amino acids. Germline values: CDR1 SNHLY, CDR2 FYNNEI. Germline trimming cut 3 bases from V and 1 base from J; bases unmatched to any gene: 4.

The J gene is TRBJ2-5, the V gene TRBV28; D not resolved. The DNA end favors TRBJ2-7, so the J call may be wrong. The germline CDR1 and CDR2 sequences are MDHEN and SYDVKM. The CDR3 is made up of 17 amino acids. The CDR3 DNA reads as TGTGCCAGCAGTCATCTCTGGGCGAGAACAATTTCCTACGAGCAGTACTTC. This translates into CASSHLWARTISYEQYF.

The V call is TRBV10-3, the J call TRBJ2-5, with TRBD2 identical over 7 bases. Trimming removed 5 bases from V and 2 bases from J; junction bases left unmatched: 5. Germline V gene lookup returns CDR1 ENHRY and CDR2 SYGVKD. This CDR3 contains 14 residues. The CDR3: CAISSGIRQETQYF. For the CDR3, the DNA is TGTGCCATCAGTAGCGGGATTAGGCAAGAGACCCAGTACTTC.

The chain recombines TRBV7-8 with TRBJ2-3, with 7 bases matching TRBD1. The CDR3 is 14 residues long. The ends lost 2 bases at V and 5 bases at J; junction bases unmatched: 4. Germline values: CDR1 SGHVS, CDR2 FQNEAQ. The CDR3 loop is CASSLRQGVDTQYF. The DNA of the CDR3 is TGTGCCAGCAGCTTACGACAGGGTGTAGATACGCAGTATTTT.

CDR3 in DNA: TGTGCCAGCAGCTTGTTACGGACAGGCAATGAGCAGTTCTTC. Encoded protein: CASSLLRTGNEQFF. V and J are TRBV5-8 and TRBJ2-1; 7 bases match TRBD1. CDR3 length: 14 residues. Germline lookup yields CDR1 SGHTS and CDR2 YDEGEE. V was pared by 1 base and J by 6 bases, with 4 bases of the junction left unmatched.

The chain joins TRBV5-1 to TRBJ2-1; TRBD2 aligns across 9 bases. Trimming cost V 5 bases and J 6 bases; bases outside gene matches: 12. CDR3 size: 16 residues. Germline values: CDR1 SGHRS, CDR2 YFSETQ. For the CDR3, the DNA is TGCGCCAGCAGTCCAGCACTGACTAGCGGTATCAATGAGCAGTTCTTC. As protein: CASSPALTSGINEQFF.

This clone was recorded a few times. The chain combines TRBV14 with TRBJ1-1; 8 nucleotides align to TRBD1. Germline CDR1 SGHDN, CDR2 FVKESK. This CDR3 is built from 16 residues. The V gene end was trimmed by 0 bases and the J gene end by 6 bases; junction bases not matched to a gene: 9. The CDR3 DNA is TGTGCCAGCAGCCAAGATAGGACAGGGCTAAGGTCTGAAGCTTTCTTT. Protein: CASSQDRTGLRSEAFF.

V is TRBV7-6 and J is TRBJ2-7, with D possibly matching TRBD1 (6 bases). V was pared by 1 base and J by 7 bases, with 11 bases between. The CDR3 totals 13 residues. Germline CDR1 reads SGHVS; CDR2 reads FNYEAQ. CDR3 nucleotide sequence: TGTGCCAGCAGCTTAGTGGGGGCGGAGGAGCAGTACTTC. It is translated as CASSLVGAEEQYF.

The gene calls are TRBV28 and TRBJ2-7, with D perhaps matching TRBD1 (6 bases). From germline, CDR1 is MDHEN and CDR2 SYDVKM. The V gene lost 5 bases and the J gene lost 0 bases, with 14 bases spanning the gap. The CDR3 loop spans 15 amino acids. The CDR3 DNA reads TGTGCCAGCAGTACAACAGGGCTGAGCTCCTACGAGCAGTACTTC. Protein product: CASSTTGLSSYEQYF.

The CDR3 here is CASSLSGGVSYEQYF. In DNA form, the CDR3 reads TGTGCCAGCAGTTTATCGGGCGGGGTCTCCTACGAGCAGTACTTC. The rearrangement uses TRBV27 and TRBJ2-7; tentatively, D is TRBD2 (6 bases). V lost 0 bases and J 0 bases, leaving 9 bases between the germline ends. Germline lookup yields CDR1 MNHEY and CDR2 SMNVEV (reference sequence). This CDR3 contains 15 residues.

The chain is built from TRBV7-8 and TRBJ2-7; 9 positions match TRBD2. Germline trimming cut 5 bases from V and 5 bases from J; bases unmatched to any gene: 10. This CDR3 has 15 residues. Per germline, CDR1 SGHVS and CDR2 FQNEAQ. The CDR3 spells CASSTRTSDGDEQYF. The CDR3 DNA sequence: TGTGCCAGCAGCACCCGGACTAGCGATGGGGACGAGCAGTACTTC.

The chain couples TRBV7-6 to TRBJ1-6; D gene ambiguous. In germline, CDR1 is SGHVS, CDR2 FNYEAQ. This CDR3 contains 14 residues. Trimming left V 1 base short and J 4 bases short, with 5 bases between. CDR3 DNA: TGTGCCAGCAGCTTAGACGGGTATAATTCACCCCTCCACTTT. Amino acid sequence: CASSLDGYNSPLHF.

CDR3 loop: CASSPVAGVRETQYF. The CDR3 DNA follows: TGTGCCAGCAGCCCGGTAGCGGGAGTGCGGGAGACCCAGTACTTC. The chain has TRBV28 and TRBJ2-5, with 9 bases fitting TRBD2. V trimming: 6 bases; J trimming: 5 bases; junction bases outside the gene matches: 10. This CDR3 is 15 amino acids long. The germline gives CDR1 MDHEN, CDR2 SYDVKM.

This clone has just a few counts. The chain is built from TRBV30 and TRBJ1-3, with 7 positions matching TRBD1. CDR1 and CDR2 from the germline V gene are GTSNPN and SVGIG (reference sequence). The CDR3 runs to 15 residues. J was trimmed by 4 bases and V by 2 bases; bases with no gene match: 8. The CDR3 loop is CAWSRDSGGGNTIYF. DNA for the CDR3: TGTGCCTGGAGTAGGGACAGCGGAGGAGGAAACACCATATATTTT.

This clone has a handful of counts. The V gene is TRBV6-4, the J gene TRBJ2-1; 11 bases are shared with TRBD2. The CDR3 runs 15 residues. V trimming: 5 bases; J trimming: 9 bases; junction bases outside the gene matches: 9. CDR1 is MRHNA, CDR2 SNTAGT, per germline. CDR3 protein: CASSQTSGAAGEQFF. CDR3 DNA sequence: TGTGCCAGCAGTCAGACTAGCGGGGCAGCGGGTGAGCAGTTCTTC.

This clone appeared a few times. V and J are TRBV29-1 and TRBJ1-2, with 7 bases identical to TRBD1. Germline V CDR1 and CDR2: SQVTM, ANQGSEA. The CDR3 runs to 12 residues. V was clipped by 7 bases and J by 4 bases; unmatched bases: 6. The CDR3 coding sequence is TGCAGCGCCTTGGAGGGGGCCTATGGCTACACCTTC. It encodes CSALEGAYGYTF.